The present T cell receptor (beta chain) was sequenced within a study of human T cells and chemical hapten exposure (dated by TCRdb to the early 2020s). About the study as a whole: For sensitization, 2% DPC in acetone was applied to an approximately 2 cm by approximately 2 cm area of upper inner arm skin. Throughout the roughly 25-week study period, patients were also given weekly therapeutic DPC doses on the scalp. Patch testing was performed on the upper back with Finn chambers containing 0.01% DPC, and the patch tests were scored after 6 days according to International Contact Dermatitis Research Group standards. Most of the patients in the cohort were female, and the cohort covered alopecia areata with under or over 50% scalp involvement, alopecia totalis and alopecia universalis. Libraries were pooled for sequencing, and per-sample TCR yields varied mainly because of small differences in library volumes within the pool. Peripheral blood TCR repertoire changes were tracked in vivo in alopecia patients during primary and secondary sensitization to the hapten diphenylcyclopropenone (DPC). Patient blood was sampled pre-sensitization (week 0) and at 2, 6 and about 24 weeks after DPC sensitization. Blood for TCR sequencing was provided by twenty-nine alopecia patients at one to four time points (pre-sensitization, 2, 6 and 24 weeks). Both TCR alpha and TCR beta chains were sequenced from each blood RNA sample. Study-wide findings and limitations: Compared with pre-sensitization or healthy control sets, expanded TCRs formed significantly more large CDR3 similarity clusters, which is consistent with antigen-driven responses. A positive correlation was found between the number of PT1 expanded TCRs and patch test score, with significance reached at thresholds 8, 16 and 32 but not 4. Repeated subsampling changed both the strength of the expansion versus patch-test correlation and the threshold at which that correlation became significant. The number of TCRs above 1 in 1000 frequency did not change with DPC sensitization; there was no evidence of global repertoire structure alterations. Because every patient had alopecia, a presumed autoimmune disease, the patients' immune response might differ from that of healthy individuals.

This clonotype was found a few times. Its antigen remains undetermined. No base quality values were provided; no much bigger clone lies one nucleotide off. Receptor libraries were prepared by RACE. These reads were obtained on a NextSeq 500. During library preparation, unique molecular identifiers were attached to individual cDNA molecules so that TCRs could be counted in a quantitative, reproducible way. In the original analysis: A median of around 100,000 TCRs per sample was observed, with a range of 23,224 to 690,600. V, J and CDR3 annotation of the TCR reads was performed with the Decombinator software suite. For the PS versus PT1 abundance plots, all samples were subsampled to the same number of TCRs (28,000). Expanded TCRs were defined as absent before sensitization and observed at least eight times at the 2-week time point. TCRdb trimmed public reads at Q25 via fastp, called clones via MiXCR and kept in-frame beta chains. Rows are unified per CDR3 protein, each entry keeping the most common DNA and genes. The V and J calls reflect TCRdb's pipeline rather than the authors' work. Here the sample has tens of thousands of distinct CDR3 sequences; roughly 9% occur a single time. The top ten constitute approximately 9.6% of the sample.

The time point label corresponds to: pre-sensitization, week 0. The treatment or condition label for this specimen denotes: therapeutic diphenylcyclopropenone sensitization with weekly scalp DPC. Total RNA was isolated from unfractionated whole blood collected in Tempus Blood RNA tubes. At each patch-test visit, blood was drawn before the patch test was applied. To be eligible, patients had to be aged 18 to 70, diagnosed with alopecia and judged suitable for DPC therapy, while pregnant patients were excluded. CDR3 length: 15 amino acids, cysteine to phenylalanine. The kept DNA is CDR3 alone, 45 bases in frame from the first base. CDR1 and CDR2, looked up from the germline V gene, are MNHEY and SVGEGT. V is clipped by 0 bases and J by 2 bases, and the sequence between their germline boundaries is 11 bases long.

Rearrangement joined TRBV6-2 or TRBV6-3 to TRBJ2-7; the D gene assignment is ambiguous. The starting material was whole blood, obtained in connection with sensitization to the hapten diphenylcyclopropenone (DPC). The clonotype comes from a woman in her twenties or thirties with alopecia areata. Some clones in this sample may be carry-over from other donors' samples. The CDR3 sequence is CASSYSVSLAYEQYF. Here is the DNA: TGTGCCAGCAGTTACTCGGTCAGTTTAGCCTACGAGCAGTACTTC.